What follows are 30 T cell receptor beta chains derived from one specimen sequenced in a study of blood T cell repertoires in COVID-19. Measured with immunoSEQ multiplex PCR; TCRdb has only the in-frame clones, and not every one. Here the sample spans around 330,000 clones, roughly 90% being singletons. The sequenced sample consisted of peripheral blood. All receptors come from a woman between 45 and 65 years old with active or convalescent COVID-19.

This sequence joins TRBV15 and TRBJ1-4; possible D gene TRBD1, 5 bases. The CDR3 contains 14 residues. V dropped 5 bases and J dropped 2 bases, with 9 bases sitting between them. The germline gives CDR1 LNHNV, CDR2 YYDKDF (reference sequence). The CDR3: CATSGWGTNEKLFF. The CDR3 nucleotides are TGTGCCACCAGCGGTTGGGGCACTAATGAAAAACTGTTTTTT.

This clone is a singleton in its sample. The chain recombines TRBV30 with TRBJ2-3, with TRBD1 matching 8 bases. The CDR3 sequence is 20 residues long. The V gene end was trimmed by 3 bases and the J gene end by 0 bases; junction bases not matched to a gene: 20. Per the germline V gene, CDR1 is GTSNPN and CDR2 is SVGIG (reference sequence). This CDR3 is CAWSETGGRGLIVSTDTQYF. DNA for the CDR3: TGTGCCTGGAGCGAGACTGGGGGCAGGGGGCTTATAGTTAGCACAGATACGCAGTATTTT.

V is TRBV27 and J is TRBJ1-1, with D perhaps matching TRBD1 (5 bases). Trimming took 9 bases from V and 3 from J, leaving 11 bases between them. Looked up from germline, CDR1 is MNHEY and CDR2 is SMNVEV (reference sequence). The CDR3 loop spans 12 amino acids. The CDR3 here is CASGHFYTEAFF. The CDR3 coding sequence is TGTGCCAGTGGACATTTCTACACTGAAGCTTTCTTT.

V is TRBV5-4 and J is TRBJ1-4; tentative D call: TRBD1 (5 bases). Trimming pared 2 bases from V and 8 bases from J, leaving 10 bases between. Germline V gene sequence: CDR1 SGHNT, CDR2 YYREEE (reference sequence). The CDR3 runs to 13 residues. The CDR3 region is CASSFTAGEKLFF. The CDR3, as DNA: TGTGCCAGCAGCTTTACGGCAGGGGAAAAACTGTTTTTT.

This clone was seen more than once but under ten times. The chain employs TRBV7-2 and TRBJ1-1, with 8 nucleotides matching TRBD1. The CDR3 has 15 residues. The junction had 8 bases not matched to a gene; V was cut back by 3 bases and J by 5 bases. Germline loops: CDR1 SGHTA, CDR2 FQGNSA. CDR3 protein: CASSLGGQGRTEAFF. The DNA for the CDR3 is TGTGCCAGCAGCTTGGGAGGACAGGGAAGGACTGAAGCTTTCTTT.

The rearrangement joins TRBV6-2 or TRBV6-3 to TRBJ2-1, with TRBD2 as a possible D gene (6 bases). The CDR3 contains 15 residues. Trimming stripped 4 bases from V and 3 bases from J, with 13 bases between. Germline CDR1 is MNHEY and CDR2 is SVGEGT. This chain's CDR3 is CASSLLASIYNEQFF. DNA of the CDR3: TGTGCCAGCAGTTTGCTAGCGTCGATCTACAATGAGCAGTTCTTC.

The rearrangement links TRBV6-2 or TRBV6-3 to TRBJ1-1, with D uncertain. CDR3 length equals 15 residues. The ends were cut back, 0 bases at V and 3 bases at J, with 11 bases in the middle. Germline V gene data show CDR1 as MNHEY and CDR2 as SVGEGT. The CDR3 bases are TGTGCCAGCAGTTACTCGAGTGCCGGAGACACTGAAGCTTTCTTT. Protein: CASSYSSAGDTEAFF.

This clone has just one count. The chain joins TRBV7-3 to TRBJ1-1, with D tentatively TRBD1 (5 bases). The CDR3 runs to 13 residues. The V gene lost 3 bases and the J gene lost 3 bases, with 8 bases spanning the gap. Germline V gives CDR1 SGHTA, CDR2 FQGTGA. CDR3: CASSLRQYTEAFF. The CDR3 coding sequence is TGTGCCAGCAGCTTGCGACAGTACACTGAAGCTTTCTTT.

The rearrangement joins TRBV4-1 to TRBJ2-7; TRBD1 matches 8 bases. This CDR3 spans 14 amino acids. V lost 0 bases, J lost 8 bases, and 6 bases stayed unmatched. Looked up from germline, CDR1 is MGHRA and CDR2 is YSYEKL. The CDR3 nucleotides are TGCGCCAGCAGCCAAGAGGGGACAGGCCTCAAGCAGTACTTC. It yields the protein CASSQEGTGLKQYF.

This chain uses TRBV28 with TRBJ2-1; 7 nucleotides line up with TRBD2. With V trimmed by 2 bases and J by 0 bases, 4 bases remained unmatched. The germline gives CDR1 MDHEN, CDR2 SYDVKM. CDR3 length equals 16 residues. The CDR3, as DNA: TGTGCCAGCAGTTTACTAGCGGATAGCTCCTACAATGAGCAGTTCTTC. Residues: CASSLLADSSYNEQFF.

The chain has TRBV18 and TRBJ2-7; D unresolved. The germline V and J ends were trimmed by 4 bases and 3 bases, with 10 bases remaining between them. CDR3 length: 13 amino acids. In germline, CDR1 is KGHSH, CDR2 LQKENI. CDR3 sequence reads: CASSQSPGYEQYF. CDR3 coding DNA: TGTGCCAGCTCACAATCCCCGGGCTACGAGCAGTACTTC.

Written as DNA, the CDR3 is TGCGCCAGCAGCCCCGGGACAGCCTACAATGAGCAGTTCTTC. Protein: CASSPGTAYNEQFF. The chain carries TRBV5-1 and TRBJ2-1, with 7 nucleotides matching TRBD1. This CDR3 spans 14 amino acids. Germline values: CDR1 SGHRS, CDR2 YFSETQ. V shed 4 bases, J shed 2 bases, and the junction held 3 bases outside the gene matches.

The rearrangement links TRBV19 to TRBJ2-3; 9 bases are a match to TRBD1. J gave up 5 bases and V 5 bases, and 17 bases lay outside the gene matches. The germline gives CDR1 LNHDA, CDR2 SQIVND (reference sequence). CDR3 length: 18 residues. The CDR3 reads CASSAIISGTGTRDTQYF. CDR3 DNA sequence: TGTGCCAGTAGTGCAATTATATCCGGGACAGGGACACGAGATACGCAGTATTTT.

V usage is TRBV27 and J usage is TRBJ1-5, with 7 bases lining up with TRBD1. The CDR3 totals 15 residues. Trimming at V came to 5 bases and at J to 7 bases, leaving 11 bases not matched to a gene. Germline CDR1 and CDR2: MNHEY and SMNVEV (reference sequence). The CDR3 DNA reads TGTGCCAGCAGTCGGACAACAGGGGTAGGACAGCCCCAGCATTTT. Its translation is CASSRTTGVGQPQHF.

The chain carries TRBV2 and TRBJ1-4; perhaps TRBD1 as D (5 bases). CDR1 and CDR2 (germline): SNHLY, FYNNEI. The CDR3 is made up of 14 amino acids. Deletions cut 3 bases from V and 3 bases from J, with 8 bases between. The CDR3 sequence: CASSEVTANEKLFF. The CDR3 nucleotides read TGTGCCAGCAGTGAGGTGACAGCTAATGAAAAACTGTTTTTT.

The chain is built from TRBV10-3 and TRBJ2-2; 10 bases are a match to TRBD2. Germline CDR1 ENHRY, CDR2 SYGVKD. The length of the CDR3 is 16 residues. The J segment lost 2 bases and the V segment lost 6 bases, leaving 6 bases of the junction unmatched. CDR3 sequence: CAISPSGRANTGELFF. In DNA, the CDR3 is TGTGCCATCAGCCCGAGCGGGAGGGCCAACACCGGGGAGCTGTTTTTT.

The genes are TRBV7-6 and TRBJ1-1; D unclear. The CDR3 length is 15 residues. V was cut by 5 bases and J by 6 bases, with 19 bases left in between. Per the germline V gene, CDR1 is SGHVS and CDR2 is FNYEAQ. DNA for the CDR3: TGTGCCAGCAGCCCCTTTTCGGGTGTTGACTCTGAAGCTTTCTTT. Translated, it gives CASSPFSGVDSEAFF.

A single count supports this clone. The chain recombines TRBV6-5 with TRBJ2-7; TRBD1 matches at 7 bases. Germline CDR1 and CDR2: MNHEY and SVGAGI. This CDR3 has 16 amino acids. V lost 0 bases, J lost 0 bases, and 5 bases stayed unmatched. In DNA form, the CDR3 reads TGTGCCAGCAGTTACTCTCAGGGGACAGTCTCCTACGAGCAGTACTTC. This codes for CASSYSQGTVSYEQYF.

The chain joins TRBV4-1 to TRBJ1-4; D is perhaps TRBD1 (6 bases). In germline, CDR1 is MGHRA, CDR2 YSYEKL. The V gene lost 0 bases and the J gene lost 7 bases, with 15 bases spanning the gap. The CDR3 totals 16 residues. As DNA, the CDR3 is TGCGCCAGCAGCCAAGACCTTTCGGGGGGCGTTGAAAAACTGTTTTTT. It specifies CASSQDLSGGVEKLFF.

The chain carries TRBV7-6 and TRBJ1-4, with 12 bases identical to TRBD1. The J segment lost 8 bases and the V segment lost 6 bases, leaving 4 bases of the junction unmatched. The germline CDR1 and CDR2 sequences are SGHVS and FNYEAQ. The CDR3 contains 14 residues. The DNA for the CDR3 is TGTGCCAGCAGGGATGGGACAGGGGGCGAAAAACTGTTTTTT. The encoded protein is CASRDGTGGEKLFF.

This clone appeared once. CDR3 loop: CASSIDSYVSSETQYF. The DNA of the CDR3 is TGTGCCAGTAGTATCGACTCGTATGTTAGTTCAGAGACCCAGTACTTC. The rearrangement links TRBV19 to TRBJ2-5, with D hard to call. The V end was cut by 3 bases, the J end by 4 bases, with 18 bases between. This CDR3 has 16 residues. Germline values: CDR1 LNHDA, CDR2 SQIVND (reference sequence).

The count of this clone is one. The genes are TRBV11-2 and TRBJ2-7, with 8 bases lining up with TRBD1. V lost 3 bases, J lost 2 bases, and 9 bases stayed unmatched. Germline V gene sequence: CDR1 SGHAT, CDR2 FQNNGV. The CDR3 length is 16 residues. The CDR3 here is CASSFGQGQLPYEQYF. In DNA, the CDR3 is TGTGCCAGCAGCTTCGGACAGGGTCAGCTCCCCTACGAGCAGTACTTC.

CDR3 nucleotides: TGTGCCATCAACAACGGGGGATATAATTCACCCCTCCACTTT. Its protein is CAINNGGYNSPLHF. V gene TRBV10-3 combines with J gene TRBJ1-6; possibly TRBD1 for D (5 bases). With 7 bases removed from V and 4 bases from J, the gap between germline ends came to 11 bases. In germline, CDR1 is ENHRY, CDR2 SYGVKD. The CDR3 covers 14 residues.

V usage is TRBV28 and J usage is TRBJ1-5, with 9 positions matching TRBD1. Germline assignment: CDR1 MDHEN and CDR2 SYDVKM. V lost 7 bases, J lost 5 bases, and 12 bases stayed unmatched. This CDR3 spans 16 amino acids. CDR3 sequence reads: CASTARRWTGDQPQHF. The CDR3 bases are TGTGCCAGCACCGCCCGGCGTTGGACAGGGGATCAGCCCCAGCATTTT.

The chain joins TRBV5-8 to TRBJ1-5; D is possibly TRBD1 (5 bases). The length of the CDR3 is 14 residues. Germline-derived CDR1 and CDR2 are SGHTS and YDEGEE. V gave up 4 bases and J gave up 3 bases, with 11 bases separating them. The CDR3 loop is CASSGQGFNQPQHF. DNA of the CDR3: TGTGCCAGCAGCGGGCAGGGTTTCAATCAGCCCCAGCATTTT.

This clone showed up just a few times. The V gene is TRBV6-5, the J gene TRBJ1-1; D not resolved. This CDR3 spans 15 amino acids. Germline V lookup: CDR1 MNHEY, CDR2 SVGAGI. Trimming pared 2 bases from V and 0 bases from J, leaving 10 bases between. CDR3 DNA sequence: TGTGCCAGCAGTTACCTGGCCAGTATGAACACTGAAGCTTTCTTT. This translates into CASSYLASMNTEAFF.

This chain links TRBV4-1 with TRBJ2-3; the match to TRBD2 covers 10 bases. CDR3 length: 16 amino acids. Germline CDR1 and CDR2: MGHRA and YSYEKL. The trim removed 4 bases at V and 0 bases at J, leaving 4 bases unmatched. CDR3 loop: CASSPQAGGSTDTQYF. The CDR3 nucleotides read TGCGCCAGCAGCCCACAAGCGGGAGGGAGCACAGATACGCAGTATTTT.

The chain couples TRBV5-6 to TRBJ2-5; 10 nucleotides agree with TRBD2. The CDR3 contains 16 residues. The junction had 3 bases not matched to a gene; V was cut back by 0 bases and J by 1 base. Germline CDR1 reads SGHDT; CDR2 reads YYEEEE. DNA of the CDR3: TGTGCCAGCAGCTTGGGACTAGCGGGCCTCCAAGAGACCCAGTACTTC. It codes for CASSLGLAGLQETQYF.

Notes on this clone: A junction end diverges from the germline sequence, so it may reflect a read error. The V call is TRBV7-7, the J call TRBJ2-3; 13 bases align to TRBD2. Germline CDR1 is SSHAT and CDR2 is FNYEAQ (reference sequence). The CDR3 runs to 16 residues. The CDR3 sequence is CASSMGLAGNTDTQYF. CDR3 nucleotides: TGTGCTAGCAGCATGGGACTAGCGGGGAACACAGATACGCAGTATTTT.

This chain uses TRBV3-1 (or the pseudogene TRBV3-2) with TRBJ2-2, with D possibly matching TRBD1 (7 bases). The CDR3 has 15 residues. V lost 5 bases and J 5 bases, leaving 15 bases between the germline ends. Looked up from germline, CDR1 is LGHDT and CDR2 is YNNKEL (reference sequence). CDR3 nucleotide sequence: TGTGCCAGCAGCTCGAGGGCAGGGGGGACCGGGGAGCTGTTTTTT. Translation gives CASSSRAGGTGELFF.